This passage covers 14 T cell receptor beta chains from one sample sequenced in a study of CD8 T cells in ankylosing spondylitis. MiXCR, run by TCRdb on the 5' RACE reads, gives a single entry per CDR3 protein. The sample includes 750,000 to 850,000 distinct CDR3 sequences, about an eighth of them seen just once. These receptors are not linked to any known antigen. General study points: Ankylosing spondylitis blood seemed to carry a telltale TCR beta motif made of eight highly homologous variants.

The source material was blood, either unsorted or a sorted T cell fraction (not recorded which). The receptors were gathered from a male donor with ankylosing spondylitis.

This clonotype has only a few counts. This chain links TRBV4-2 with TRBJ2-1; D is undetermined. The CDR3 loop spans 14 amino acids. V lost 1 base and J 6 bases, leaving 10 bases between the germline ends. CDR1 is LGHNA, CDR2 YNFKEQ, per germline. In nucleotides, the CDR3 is TGTGCCAGCAGCCAAGTGAACAGCTTCAATGAGCAGTTCTTC. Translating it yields CASSQVNSFNEQFF.

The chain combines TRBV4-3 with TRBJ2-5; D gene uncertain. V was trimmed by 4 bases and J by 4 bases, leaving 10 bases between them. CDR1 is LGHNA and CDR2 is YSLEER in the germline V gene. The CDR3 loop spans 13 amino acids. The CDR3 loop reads CASSRLHGETQYF. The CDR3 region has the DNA TGCGCCAGCAGCCGATTACACGGAGAGACCCAGTACTTC.

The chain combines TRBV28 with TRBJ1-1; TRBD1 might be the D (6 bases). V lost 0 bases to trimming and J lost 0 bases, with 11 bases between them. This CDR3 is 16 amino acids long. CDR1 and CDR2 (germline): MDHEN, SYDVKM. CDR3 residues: CASSLWVGGMNTEAFF. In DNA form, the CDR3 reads TGTGCCAGCAGTTTATGGGTTGGGGGCATGAACACTGAAGCTTTCTTT.

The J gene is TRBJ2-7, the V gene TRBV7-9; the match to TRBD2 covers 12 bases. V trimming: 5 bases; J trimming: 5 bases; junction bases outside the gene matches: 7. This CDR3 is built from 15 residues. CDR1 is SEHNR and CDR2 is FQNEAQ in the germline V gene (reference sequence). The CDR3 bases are TGTGCCAGCAGCCCGGGACTAGCGGGTTCAAACGAGCAGTACTTC. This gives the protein CASSPGLAGSNEQYF.

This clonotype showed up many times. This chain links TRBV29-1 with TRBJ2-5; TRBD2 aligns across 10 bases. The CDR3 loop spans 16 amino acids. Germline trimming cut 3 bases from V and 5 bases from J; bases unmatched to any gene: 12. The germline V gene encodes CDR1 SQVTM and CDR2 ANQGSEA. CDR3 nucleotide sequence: TGCAGCGTTGAGGGGGTGAGCGGGAGGGCAAGGGAGACCCAGTACTTC. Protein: CSVEGVSGRARETQYF. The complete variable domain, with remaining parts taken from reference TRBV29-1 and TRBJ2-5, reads SAVISQKPSRDICQRGTSLTIQCQVDSQVTMMFWYRQQPGQSLTLIATANQGSEATYESGFVIDKFPISRPNLTFSTLTVSNMSPEDSSIYLCSVEGVSGRARETQYFGPGTRLLVL.

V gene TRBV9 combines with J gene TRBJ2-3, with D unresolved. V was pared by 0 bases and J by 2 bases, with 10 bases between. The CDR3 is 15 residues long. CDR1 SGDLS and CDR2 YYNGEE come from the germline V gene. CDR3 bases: TGTGCCAGCAGCGTAGATACCCTGAACACAGATACGCAGTATTTT. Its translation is CASSVDTLNTDTQYF. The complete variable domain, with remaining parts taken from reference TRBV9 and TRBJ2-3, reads DSGVTQTPKHLITATGQRVTLRCSPRSGDLSVYWYQQSLDQGLQFLIQYYNGEERAKGNILERFSAQQFPDLHSELNLSSLELGDSALYFCASSVDTLNTDTQYFGPGTRLTVL.

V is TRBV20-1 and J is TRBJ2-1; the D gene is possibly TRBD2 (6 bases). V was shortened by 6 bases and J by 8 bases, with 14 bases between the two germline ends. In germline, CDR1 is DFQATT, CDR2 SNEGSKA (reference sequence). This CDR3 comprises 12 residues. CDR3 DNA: TGCAGTGCACGGCCGACTAGATATGAGCAGTTCTTC. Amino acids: CSARPTRYEQFF.

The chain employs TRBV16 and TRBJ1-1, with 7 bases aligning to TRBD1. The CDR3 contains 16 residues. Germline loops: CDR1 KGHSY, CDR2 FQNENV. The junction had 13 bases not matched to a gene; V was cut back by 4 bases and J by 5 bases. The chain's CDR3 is CASSLMGRGLETEAFF. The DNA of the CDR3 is TGTGCCAGCAGCCTAATGGGGAGGGGGCTGGAGACTGAAGCTTTCTTT.

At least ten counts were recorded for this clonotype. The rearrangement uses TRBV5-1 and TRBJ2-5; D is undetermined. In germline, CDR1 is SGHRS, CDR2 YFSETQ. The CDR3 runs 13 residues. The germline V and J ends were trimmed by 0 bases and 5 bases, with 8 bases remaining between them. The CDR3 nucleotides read TGCGCCAGCAGCTTGGAACTACCGGAGACCCAGTACTTC. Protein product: CASSLELPETQYF.

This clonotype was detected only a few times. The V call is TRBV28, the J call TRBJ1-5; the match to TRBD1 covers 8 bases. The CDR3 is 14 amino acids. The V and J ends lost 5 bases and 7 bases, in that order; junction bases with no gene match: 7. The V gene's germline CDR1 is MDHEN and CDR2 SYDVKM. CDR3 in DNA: TGTGCCAGCAGTCTTCCAGGGGGCTGGCAGCCCCAGCATTTT. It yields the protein CASSLPGGWQPQHF. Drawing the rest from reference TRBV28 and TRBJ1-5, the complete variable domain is DVKVTQSSRYLVKRTGEKVFLECVQDMDHENMFWYRQDPGLGLRLIYFSYDVKMKEKGDIPEGYSVSREKKERFSLILESASTNQTSMYLCASSLPGGWQPQHFGDGTRLSIL.

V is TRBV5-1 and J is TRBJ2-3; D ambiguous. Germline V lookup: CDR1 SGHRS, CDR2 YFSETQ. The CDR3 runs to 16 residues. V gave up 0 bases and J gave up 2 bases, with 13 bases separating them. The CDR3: CASSLVPGRSTDTQYF. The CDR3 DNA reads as TGCGCCAGCAGCTTGGTTCCCGGGCGTTCCACAGATACGCAGTATTTT.

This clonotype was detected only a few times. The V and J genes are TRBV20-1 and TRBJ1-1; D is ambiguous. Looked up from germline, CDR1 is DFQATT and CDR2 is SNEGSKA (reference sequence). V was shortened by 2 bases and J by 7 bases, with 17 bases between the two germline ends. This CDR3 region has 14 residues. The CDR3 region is CSARPGPPGGEAFF. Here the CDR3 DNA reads TGCAGTGCTAGACCCGGACCGCCTGGAGGTGAAGCTTTCTTT.

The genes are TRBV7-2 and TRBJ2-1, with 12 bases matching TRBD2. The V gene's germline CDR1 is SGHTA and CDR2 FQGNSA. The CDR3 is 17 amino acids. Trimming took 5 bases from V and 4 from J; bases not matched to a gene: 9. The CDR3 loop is CASSLRPLAGGYNEQFF. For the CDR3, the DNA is TGTGCCAGCAGCCTACGCCCCCTAGCGGGGGGGTACAATGAGCAGTTCTTC.

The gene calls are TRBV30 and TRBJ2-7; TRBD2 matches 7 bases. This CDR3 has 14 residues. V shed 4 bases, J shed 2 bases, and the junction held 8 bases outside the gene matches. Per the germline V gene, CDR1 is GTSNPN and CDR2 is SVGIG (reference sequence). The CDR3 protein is CAWNGGTPAYEQYF. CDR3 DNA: TGTGCCTGGAACGGGGGGACTCCGGCCTACGAGCAGTACTTC.